This T cell receptor (beta chain) was profiled in a study of T cell responses to AZD1222 COVID-19 vaccine (dated by TCRdb to 2020 to 2022). The study in broad terms: A total of over 230 trial participants underwent TCR sequencing, of whom some 210 received two doses of AZD1222 and approximately 25 received two doses of the MenACWY control vaccine. Enrollment into the trials was organized by age into subgroups of 18-55, 56-69 and 70-plus years, and those subgroups contained roughly 160, 29 and 62 TCR-sequenced participants, respectively. The research as a whole found: No day 14 peak-response samples were available, so repertoires were characterized only after the peak T cell response. In the small 56-69-year group, the increase in depth fell short of significance, most likely because of low power. Conclusions about previously exposed vaccinees are limited because only five to seven AZD1222 recipients were SARS-CoV-2 seropositive at baseline. Most participants were white British and females outnumbered males, and the authors suggested that clonal diversity may have been underestimated. After two AZD1222 doses, spike-specific TCR breadth and depth were significantly higher than at day 0 and than in MenACWY recipients. Reportedly, almost half of the unique spike-specific TCRs recognized epitopes lying outside the regions that are mutated in the B.1.351 and B.1.1.7 variants. CD4 TCRs associated with the vaccine covered the entire spike protein, and the dominant responses were in regions 160-218 and 743-854.

This specimen's time point label, interpreted: about 28 days (+/-7) after the second vaccine dose. AZD1222 recipients with second doses at about 4 weeks or about 12 weeks were pooled, because spike-specific TCR depth and breadth did not differ between schedules. Samples from vaccinated people were obtained from the UK trials COV001 and COV002, which included a single-blind randomized controlled phase 2/3 trial of AZD1222 (ChAdOx1 nCoV-19) in healthy adults. Trial participant PBMC samples were collected at day 0 and day 28 after the second dose for TCRbeta chain sequencing. CDR1 SNHLY and CDR2 FYNNEI were looked up in the germline V gene. V is pruned by 4 bases and J by 3 bases, leaving 7 bases of the junction without a gene match. CDR3 length: 15 amino acids, cysteine to phenylalanine. Of all the DNA, just the CDR3 is kept, 45 bases in frame from base 1. This clone was seen once. This receptor's antigen is unknown. The input lacks base qualities; no much larger clone sits a single base away.

The CDR3 regions of human TCRbeta chains were subjected to immunosequencing. The source study handled its data this way. TCRs in the repertoires were compared against a reference library of SARS-CoV-2-specific TCRs that had been generated with the MIRA antigen-specificity platform. Breadth was defined as the fraction of unique TCRs that were SARS-CoV-2-associated, and depth was defined as the fraction of total T cells that were SARS-CoV-2-associated. Each spike-specific TCR was assigned to its reactive spike region and to a CD4 or CD8 class using the MIRA data. Log10-transformed breadth and depth values were compared by one-way ANOVA with Sidak's multiple comparisons tests. The clones in this table, taken by TCRdb from immuneACCESS, are in-frame only. Not every clone is retained; where verified, under half of the shortfall comes from an unresolved V gene, and the cause of the rest is unknown. The V and J calls and the clone size are those of that table, but D and trimming were determined from the DNA. In all, the sample holds 180,000 or so clones, and around 92% of those were seen once. Of the sample, 1.3% is held by the ten largest clones.

Sequenced material: peripheral blood, taken 28 days after the second AZD1222 dose. This sequence uses TRBV2 and TRBJ1-2, and 8 bases in between align with TRBD1. This receptor was obtained from an adult who received the AZD1222 COVID-19 vaccine. The CDR3 region has the sequence CASSVPDREDYGYTF. DNA sequence: TGTGCCAGCAGTGTACCGGACAGGGAGGACTATGGCTACACCTTC.